The 3 T cell receptor beta chains in this list originate from one sample, sequenced in a study of CD8+CD57+ T cells in acquired aplastic anemia (dated by TCRdb to 2016 to 2018). The patients picked for sequencing were ones in whom flow cytometry had shown an expansion of CD8+CD57+ cells. For sequencing, an Illumina HiSeq 2000 was employed. Genomic DNA served as template for TCR beta VDJ combination and CDR3 sequence profiling. Using fastp at Q25 and MiXCR, TCRdb reprocessed the public reads and kept productive beta chains. Each CDR3 protein gets just one entry, which takes the most common genes and DNA from the rows behind it. The sample table contains roughly 500,000 distinct CDR3 sequences; only one count was recorded for roughly 34% of them. The ten most abundant clones make up 0.82% of the sample. Sequencing was carried out using sorted CD4+, CD8+, or CD8+CD57+ T cells (not recorded which) from PBMCs. The receptor set was obtained from a human donor with aplastic anemia.

This clonotype was counted between two and nine times. The rearrangement joins TRBV5-1 to TRBJ2-2; 7 bases are shared with TRBD2. CDR1 SGHRS and CDR2 YFSETQ come from the germline V gene. This CDR3 comprises 17 residues. V was clipped by 4 bases and J by 1 base; unmatched bases: 10. CDR3 loop: CASSLRLAHKNTGELFF. CDR3 nucleotides: TGCGCCAGCAGCCTAAGACTAGCCCATAAGAACACCGGGGAGCTGTTTTTT.

This clonotype was recorded only once. This may arise from a read error, as a much more abundant clone is one base away. The chain has TRBV15 and TRBJ2-7; TRBD2 aligns across 10 bases. Germline lookup yields CDR1 LNHNV and CDR2 YYDKDF (reference sequence). Trimming took 0 bases from V and 5 from J; bases not matched to a gene: 13. This CDR3 is built from 18 residues. The DNA for the CDR3 is TGTGCCACCAGCAGAGATTATGGGAGAGCGGGGGGGGCCCACGAGCAGTACTTC. It specifies CATSRDYGRAGGAHEQYF. The whole variable domain, filled in from reference TRBV15 and TRBJ2-7, reads DAMVIQNPRYQVTQFGKPVTLSCSQTLNHNVMYWYQQKSSQAPKLLFHYYDKDFNNEADTPDNFQSRRPNTSFCFLDIRSPGLGDTAMYLCATSRDYGRAGGAHEQYFGPGTRLTVT.

This clonotype has just a few counts. V gene TRBV12-3 or TRBV12-4 combines with J gene TRBJ2-7, with D possibly being TRBD1 (5 bases). The ends were cut back, 0 bases at V and 8 bases at J, with 14 bases in the middle. The length of the CDR3 is 14 residues. The CDR3 nucleotides read TGTGCCAGCAGTTTAGCTGTCCAGGGTGGTCAGCAGTACTTC. Protein: CASSLAVQGGQQYF.